This entry describes one TCR beta chain. Its target is unknown. A read error is possible here, since a much larger clone lies one base away. This CDR3 region has 15 residues. The germline V gene encodes CDR1 SQVTM and CDR2 ANQGSEA. J lost 6 bases, V lost 2 bases, and 8 bases had no gene match. When ophthalmopathy did not progress within 18 months, Graves' hyperthyroidism was considered stable. The data stem from a study of T cells in Graves' hyperthyroidism and ophthalmopathy. Background on the study: Initial diagnosis, before any treatment, was when peripheral blood was collected.

Amplification of TCR beta CDR3 regions used RNA as the template. The TCR CDR3 was amplified in a first-round RT-PCR using the HTBI primer set. TCRdb ran MiXCR on the multiplex PCR reads and lists one entry per CDR3 protein. In the table there are 600,000 to 800,000 distinct CDR3 sequences, 35% of which are singletons. Overall study findings and caveats: Blood held most thyroid clonotypes expanded above 0.001 frequency. The model identified upcoming ophthalmopathy a median approximately six months ahead of onset.

The sequence came from a woman aged 40 to 49 with Graves' hyperthyroidism. The sequenced sample was blood. This rearrangement joins TRBV29-1 to TRBJ2-2, with 8 bases aligning to TRBD2. In DNA, the CDR3 is TGCAGCGTTGAACTGCGGGAGGTGTGGGCCGGGGAGCTGTTTTTT. Translating it yields CSVELREVWAGELFF.